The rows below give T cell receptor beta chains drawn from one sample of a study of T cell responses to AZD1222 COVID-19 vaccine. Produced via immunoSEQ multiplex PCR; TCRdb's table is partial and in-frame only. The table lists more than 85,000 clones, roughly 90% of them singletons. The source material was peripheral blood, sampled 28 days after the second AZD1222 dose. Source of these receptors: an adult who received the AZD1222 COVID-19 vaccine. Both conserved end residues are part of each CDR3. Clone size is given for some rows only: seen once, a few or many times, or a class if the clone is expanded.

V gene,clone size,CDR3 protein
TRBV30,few,CAWSPRDRSSYNSPLHF
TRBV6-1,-,CASSEAGTRIPYEQYF
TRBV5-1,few,CASSLGGTGNTEAFF
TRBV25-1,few,CASSIGQGKAFF
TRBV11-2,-,CASSLGTGRPLHF
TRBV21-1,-,CASSKESRNRVGDEQYF
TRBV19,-,CASSMRGDLAKNIQYF
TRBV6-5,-,CASSHGPENTEAFF
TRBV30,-,CAWSVRQLINYGYTF
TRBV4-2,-,CASSQVITGYQPQHF
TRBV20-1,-,CSASSVPSFNQPQHF
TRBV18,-,CASSSLETGGFSNQPQHF
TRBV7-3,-,CASSYTGTGSYEQYF
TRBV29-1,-,CSVKGLAGLITYEQYF
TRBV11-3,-,CASSLDLATSRGSETQYF
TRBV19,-,CASSTVDLGKNIQYF
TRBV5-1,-,CASSLSEAGTQYF
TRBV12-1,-,CASRAGLAGELGQFF
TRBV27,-,CASSLSTGAGANVLTF
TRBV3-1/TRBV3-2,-,CASLRDGNTEAFF
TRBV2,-,CASSDFLAGEATGTGELFF
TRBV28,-,CASSHDRVHNSPLHF
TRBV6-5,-,CASTYGPLDNEQFF
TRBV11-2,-,CATRPGELFF
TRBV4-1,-,CASSHPTRGQYEQYF
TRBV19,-,CASSWQYNEQFF
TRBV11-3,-,CASSKTHSYEQYF
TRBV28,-,CASTPSGGGGYNEQFF
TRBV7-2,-,CASSLALGGRQPQHF
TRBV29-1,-,CGVEYTEAFF
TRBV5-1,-,CASSLSDAWSYEQYF
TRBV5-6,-,CASSLATGTGVETQYF
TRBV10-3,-,CAISVFGTEAFF
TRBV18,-,CASSPGTSAYEQYF
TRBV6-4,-,CASSDGLAGVNEQFF
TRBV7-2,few,CASSQQGLSYGYTF
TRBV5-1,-,CASSFSLAGGLTYEQYF
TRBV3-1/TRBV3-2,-,CASSHGFRGSQDQPQHF
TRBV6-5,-,CASSTNRGQTEAFF
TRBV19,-,CASSPHRTGSFPGELFF
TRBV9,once,CASSGLIIANTGELFF
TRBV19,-,CASSILATQAFF